This T cell receptor (beta chain) derives from a study of shared clonotypes between healthy human individuals. Study details: With ages of 18 to 49, the donors were a couple of women and a few men. General study findings and limits: Despite large depth, sorted-subset datasets appeared incompletely sequenced. Sharing across a handful of donors was seen in approximately 5.2% of naive CD4 clonotypes.

V was clipped by 1 base and J by 8 bases, with 12 bases between them. The CDR3 sequence is 13 residues long. Germline V CDR1 and CDR2: SGDLS, YYNGEE. As regards this clone: The antigen remains unidentified.

The authors split each subset's genomic DNA evenly across several immunoSEQ plates. Only in-frame clones appear in the TCRdb table, and some are missing; sequencing was by immunoSEQ multiplex PCR. The table records about 1.5 million clones, approximately 98% of them present only once. This chain connects TRBV9 to TRBJ1-2; D unresolved. The TCR sequence derives from a man younger than 45 in good health. The sample taken for sequencing was naive CD4+ T cells sorted from blood. As to subset: CD45RA+ positively selected. CDR3 sequence (DNA): TGTGCCAGCAGCGTATCCCCAACACAGGGCTACACCTTC. Protein sequence: CASSVSPTQGYTF.